Given below is one TCR beta chain in context. A second PCR, run for about 7 to 12 cycles, used a sample-barcoded 5' primer plus a J-beta primer mix. TCRdb reprocessed the 5' RACE reads with MiXCR, giving one entry per CDR3 protein. The data show 750,000 to 950,000 distinct CDR3 sequences, less than 70% seen once. The sample is drawn from a study of blood T cells in healthy people across ages. The V end lost 0 bases, the J end lost 7 bases, and 11 bases lay between the germline ends. Germline-derived CDR1 and CDR2 are SGDLS and YYNGEE. The CDR3 extends over 14 amino acids. Sequencing was done on a sample of blood. V is TRBV9 and J is TRBJ2-1; D is ambiguous. The clonotype was recovered from a man aged 80 or over in good health. This CDR3 reads CASSVAGYKNEQFF. The CDR3 DNA reads TGTGCCAGCAGCGTAGCTGGCTACAAGAATGAGCAGTTCTTC.